This is a list of T cell receptor beta chains from one sample in a study of blood T cell repertoires in COVID-19. This table comes from immunoSEQ multiplex PCR, and its TCRdb copy is limited to in-frame clones, with some not included. The sample consists of roughly 200,000 clones, about 84% of them appearing once. Sequenced sample: peripheral blood. The source of these receptors is a person between 70 and 80 years old with COVID-19, enrolled during active disease. Both conserved end residues are part of each CDR3. D genes are given only for firm matches. Rows may omit the clone size; those that give it use once, few, many or a size class.

v_gene,abundance,j_gene,d_gene,CDR3aa,CDR3nt
TRBV7-9,-,TRBJ1-1,TRBD1,CASSDRGQGLNTEAFF,TGTGCCAGCAGCGATCGAGGACAGGGGCTGAACACTGAAGCTTTCTTT
TRBV5-1,-,TRBJ1-5,-,CASSLQAVSGGGLPQHF,TGCGCCAGCAGCTTGCAGGCGGTCTCGGGAGGCGGTCTGCCCCAGCATTTT
TRBV7-3,-,TRBJ2-1,-,CASSFGRENNEQFF,TGTGCCAGCAGCTTCGGGCGGGAAAACAATGAGCAGTTCTTC
TRBV5-5,few,TRBJ1-5,-,CASSLGSGNQPQHF,TGTGCCAGCAGCTTGGGATCAGGCAATCAGCCCCAGCATTTT
TRBV5-1,-,TRBJ2-1,-,CASRGGSLYNEQFF,TGCGCCAGCAGGGGGGGTTCCTTATACAATGAGCAGTTCTTC
TRBV5-6,-,TRBJ1-1,TRBD1,CASSTRQGLNTEAFF,TGTGCCAGCAGCACTCGACAGGGATTGAACACTGAAGCTTTCTTT
TRBV11-3,medium-sized,TRBJ2-7,-,CASSLDVQNEQYF,TGTGCCAGCAGCTTAGATGTCCAGAACGAGCAGTACTTC
TRBV5-4,-,TRBJ1-2,-,CASSATTANYGYTF,TGTGCCAGCAGCGCGACGACAGCTAACTATGGCTACACCTTC
TRBV7-2,-,TRBJ2-7,TRBD2,CASSLRTSGGQTSYEQYF,TGTGCCAGCAGCTTAAGGACTAGCGGGGGCCAAACATCCTACGAGCAGTACTTC
TRBV14,-,TRBJ2-2,-,CASSQAGGPYTGELFF,TGTGCCAGCAGCCAAGCCGGGGGACCTTACACCGGGGAGCTGTTTTTT
TRBV19,-,TRBJ2-3,-,CASSIDQGRGGINTQYF,TGTGCCAGTAGTATAGATCAGGGCAGGGGTGGAATTAATACGCAGTATTTT
TRBV7-3,-,TRBJ2-1,-,CASSLRGGANEQFF,TGTGCCAGCAGCTTAAGGGGAGGAGCAAATGAGCAGTTCTTC
TRBV2,-,TRBJ1-5,-,CASSDARLGNQPQHF,TGTGCCAGCAGTGACGCTCGTTTAGGCAATCAGCCCCAGCATTTT
TRBV28,once,TRBJ1-3,-,CALRSSGNTIYF,TGTGCCCTCAGAAGCTCTGGAAACACCATATATTTT
TRBV5-1,-,TRBJ2-7,-,CASSRDRPYEQYF,TGCGCCAGCAGTCGAGACAGACCCTACGAGCAGTACTTC
TRBV15,few,TRBJ2-7,-,CATSSSFGLYEQYF,TGTGCCACCAGCAGCAGTTTCGGACTCTACGAGCAGTACTTC
TRBV25-1,once,TRBJ1-2,-,CASSEQDYGYTF,TGTGCCAGCAGTGAACAGGACTATGGCTACACCTTC
TRBV6-5,-,TRBJ2-7,-,CASRTGTQIDYEQYF,TGTGCCAGCAGAACCGGGACACAGATCGACTACGAGCAGTACTTC
TRBV10-3,once,TRBJ1-1,TRBD1,CAISDSRTGRLPNTEAFF,TGTGCCATCAGCGACTCACGGACAGGGAGACTCCCGAACACTGAAGCTTTCTTT
TRBV6-2/TRBV6-3,-,TRBJ1-2,-,CASSYGLYGYTF,TGTGCCAGCAGTTACGGGCTCTATGGCTACACCTTC
TRBV25-1,-,TRBJ1-2,TRBD1,CASSALGQGAYHGYTF,TGTGCCAGCAGTGCACTAGGACAGGGGGCTTACCATGGCTACACCTTC
TRBV19,-,TRBJ1-5,-,CASSKTVQGSNQPQHF,TGTGCCAGTAGTAAGACAGTTCAGGGTAGCAATCAGCCCCAGCATTTT
TRBV7-9,-,TRBJ2-1,-,CASSRDTDEQFF,TGTGCCAGCAGCAGAGACACGGATGAGCAGTTCTTC
TRBV4-3,-,TRBJ1-2,-,CASSQGQANYGYTF,TGCGCCAGCAGCCAAGGACAAGCTAACTATGGCTACACCTTC
TRBV5-1,-,TRBJ1-4,TRBD1,CASSPDRAYEKLFF,TGCGCCAGCAGCCCAGACAGGGCCTATGAAAAACTGTTTTTT
TRBV7-3,-,TRBJ2-1,TRBD2,CASSLFLAGVNEQFF,TGTGCCAGCAGCTTATTCCTAGCGGGGGTCAATGAGCAGTTCTTC
TRBV5-1,-,TRBJ1-1,-,CASSPGGLRTEAFF,TGCGCCAGCAGCCCGGGGGGACTGCGGACTGAAGCTTTCTTT
TRBV6-2/TRBV6-3,-,TRBJ1-1,-,CASSRIAEAFF,TGTGCCAGCAGCCGGATAGCGGAGGCTTTCTTT
TRBV5-5,-,TRBJ1-2,TRBD1,CASSRDRGPTSYTF,TGTGCCAGCAGCCGGGACAGGGGGCCTACAAGCTACACCTTC
TRBV4-1,-,TRBJ1-2,-,CASSQDILGQTYYGYTF,TGCGCCAGCAGCCAAGATATTCTTGGACAGACTTACTATGGCTACACCTTC
TRBV10-3,-,TRBJ2-5,-,CATRRDQETQYF,TGTGCCACCCGCAGGGACCAAGAGACCCAGTACTTC
TRBV5-1,-,TRBJ2-5,-,CASSLDNWAQLQETQYF,TGCGCCAGCAGCTTGGATAACTGGGCGCAGCTACAAGAGACCCAGTACTTC
TRBV29-1,few,TRBJ2-5,TRBD1,CSVAAGTGWETQYF,TGCAGCGTAGCCGCCGGGACAGGGTGGGAGACCCAGTACTTC
TRBV15,-,TRBJ2-5,TRBD2,CATSRGTSGGSQYF,TGTGCCACCAGCAGGGGGACTAGTGGGGGATCCCAGTACTTC
TRBV6-2/TRBV6-3,few,TRBJ1-6,TRBD1,CASSYETGGHRLNSPLHF,TGTGCCAGCAGTTACGAGACAGGGGGCCATCGGTTGAATTCACCCCTCCACTTT
TRBV24-1,-,TRBJ2-2,TRBD1,CATSDYSGTGGFGELFF,TGTGCCACCAGTGATTACTCGGGGACAGGGGGGTTCGGGGAGCTGTTTTTT
TRBV5-6,-,TRBJ2-7,TRBD1,CASSYPWTGGLIHEQYF,TGTGCCAGCAGCTACCCCTGGACAGGGGGCTTAATCCACGAGCAGTACTTC
TRBV5-8,-,TRBJ1-4,-,CAIPLGQRDEKLFF,TGTGCCATCCCACTCGGACAGCGGGACGAAAAACTGTTTTTT
TRBV19,-,TRBJ2-3,-,CASSTRSGSTDTQYF,TGTGCCAGTAGTACCCGGAGCGGGAGCACAGATACGCAGTATTTT
TRBV29-1,-,TRBJ2-1,TRBD1,CSVEDRGLSSYNEQFF,TGCAGCGTTGAAGACAGGGGGTTGAGCTCCTACAATGAGCAGTTCTTC
TRBV10-3,once,TRBJ1-6,TRBD1,CAIRAGGESPLHF,TGTGCCATCAGAGCAGGGGGAGAATCACCCCTCCACTTT
TRBV10-3,-,TRBJ2-5,-,CAISEVAGLATQYF,TGTGCCATCAGTGAGGTTGCGGGACTGGCGACCCAGTACTTC
TRBV11-2,-,TRBJ1-2,-,CASSLGQGVGYTF,TGTGCCAGCAGCTTGGGGCAGGGCGTTGGCTACACCTTC